The 19 T cell receptor beta chains in this list originate from one sample, sequenced in a study of monozygotic twins with inflammatory bowel disease (dated by TCRdb to about 2019). Receptor amplification or capture employed 5' RACE. Sequencing used an Illumina HiSeq 2500. The reads went through TCRdb reprocessing, and each CDR3 protein sequence gets one entry with no DNA. The sample table holds under 350,000 distinct CDR3 sequences. 5.6% of the sample belongs to the ten largest clones. Sequenced: blood. The receptors were sampled from a human donor with ulcerative colitis or Crohn's disease, or a healthy co-twin of an affected twin (not recorded which).

The chain couples TRBV12-3 or TRBV12-4 to TRBJ2-5. The CDR3 totals 13 residues. CDR3 protein: CASSRHGGETQYF.

The rearrangement joins TRBV20-1 to TRBJ2-7; TCRdb lists TRBD1, though no DNA is available to test this call. The length of the CDR3 is 14 residues. Germline loops: CDR1 DFQATT, CDR2 SNEGSKA (reference sequence). CDR3 in amino acids: CSASGGQGTYEQYF.

This chain uses TRBV6-5 with TRBJ1-3; the D gene TCRdb calls, TRBD1, cannot be checked with no DNA. Germline-derived CDR1 and CDR2 are MNHEY and SVGAGI. This CDR3 comprises 17 residues. The CDR3 is CASSYSGTGGGGNTIYF.

This chain uses TRBV10-3 with TRBJ1-6; the TCRdb D gene call, TRBD1, has no DNA to confirm it. The CDR3 contains 14 residues. Germline CDR1 ENHRY, CDR2 SYGVKD. The CDR3 region is CAISGQGKSSPLHF.

The rearrangement joins TRBV5-1 to TRBJ1-5. The CDR3 is 13 amino acids. Germline CDR1 is SGHRS and CDR2 is YFSETQ. The CDR3 protein is CASSRESNQPQHF. The whole variable domain, remainder taken from reference TRBV5-1 and TRBJ1-5, is KAGVTQTPRYLIKTRGQQVTLSCSPISGHRSVSWYQQTPGQGLQFLFEYFSETQRNKGNFPGRFSGRQFSNSRSEMNVSTLELGDSALYLCASSRESNQPQHFGDGTRLSIL.

The V call is TRBV29-1, the J call TRBJ2-7; the TRBD1 assignment by TCRdb is unverifiable without DNA. Germline CDR1 reads SQVTM; CDR2 reads ANQGSEA. The CDR3 spans 13 residues. The CDR3 protein is CSVEESRAYEQYF.

The chain carries TRBV19 and TRBJ2-7. This CDR3 region has 14 residues. CDR1 is LNHDA and CDR2 is SQIVND in the germline V gene (reference sequence). CDR3 sequence: CASSNPAASYEQYF.

V is TRBV30 and J is TRBJ1-5. In germline, CDR1 is GTSNPN, CDR2 SVGIG (reference sequence). The CDR3 is made up of 15 amino acids. The CDR3: CAWNPGGPGNQPQHF.

V usage is TRBV7-9 and J usage is TRBJ1-2; the D call of TRBD1 rests on TCRdb alone, since no DNA is present to check it. The CDR3 covers 13 residues. CDR1 and CDR2 (germline): SEHNR, FQNEAQ (reference sequence). This chain's CDR3 is CASSFGGADGYTF. The whole variable domain, filled in from reference TRBV7-9 and TRBJ1-2, reads DTGVSQNPRHKITKRGQNVTFRCDPISEHNRLYWYRQTLGQGPEFLTYFQNEAQLEKSRLLSDRFSAERPKGSFSTLEIQRTEQGDSAMYLCASSFGGADGYTFGSGTRLTVV.

The chain employs TRBV29-1 and TRBJ2-7; the TRBD1 assignment by TCRdb is unverifiable without DNA. The CDR3 runs 12 residues. Germline CDR1 is SQVTM and CDR2 is ANQGSEA. The CDR3 sequence: CSVIEPPGEQYF.

The rearrangement joins TRBV12-3 or TRBV12-4 to TRBJ1-2. The CDR3 totals 13 residues. CDR3: CASSATAGYGYTF.

V and J are TRBV10-3 and TRBJ2-5; TCRdb reports TRBD1, a call that lacks DNA to check it against. Looked up from germline, CDR1 is ENHRY and CDR2 is SYGVKD. CDR3 length: 15 amino acids. CDR3 sequence reads: CAIRSGTGGGETQYF.

This sequence joins TRBV7-2 and TRBJ1-5. The CDR3 runs to 13 residues. Germline values: CDR1 SGHTA, CDR2 FQGNSA. The CDR3 protein is CASSLPGRQPQHF.

The chain is built from TRBV28 and TRBJ2-7; lacking DNA, the TRBD2 call made by TCRdb goes unchecked. Germline lookup yields CDR1 MDHEN and CDR2 SYDVKM. The CDR3 runs 15 residues. The CDR3 region is CASRPGTSGIYEQYF.

The V and J genes are TRBV6-1 and TRBJ2-7. Germline CDR1 reads MNHNS; CDR2 reads SASEGT. The CDR3 has 12 residues. This CDR3 reads CASSEASRAEYF.

CDR3 amino acids: CASRPTGQANTEAFF. The V and J genes are TRBV12-3 or TRBV12-4 and TRBJ1-1; the TRBD1 assignment by TCRdb is unverifiable without DNA. This CDR3 has 15 residues.

The chain couples TRBV28 to TRBJ2-7. Per germline, CDR1 MDHEN and CDR2 SYDVKM. The CDR3 is 11 amino acids. This CDR3 reads CASTRTYEQYF.

The V call is TRBV10-3, the J call TRBJ1-5; lacking DNA, the TRBD1 call made by TCRdb goes unchecked. CDR1 ENHRY and CDR2 SYGVKD come from the germline V gene. The CDR3 is 16 residues long. CDR3 sequence: CAISESRGTSNQPQHF.

The chain recombines TRBV7-2 with TRBJ1-6. Germline V gene data show CDR1 as SGHTA and CDR2 as FQGNSA. This CDR3 comprises 14 residues. The CDR3: CASSRAGRASPLHF.